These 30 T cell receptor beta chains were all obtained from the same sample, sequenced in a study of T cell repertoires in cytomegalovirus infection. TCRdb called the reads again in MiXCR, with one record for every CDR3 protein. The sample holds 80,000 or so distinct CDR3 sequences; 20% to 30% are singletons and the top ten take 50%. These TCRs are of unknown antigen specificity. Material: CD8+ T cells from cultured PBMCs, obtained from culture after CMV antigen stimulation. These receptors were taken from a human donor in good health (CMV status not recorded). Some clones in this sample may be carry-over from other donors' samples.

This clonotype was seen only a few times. CDR3 bases: TGTGCCAGCAGCCACAGGGGCAACACCGGGGAGCTGTTTTTT. It yields the protein CASSHRGNTGELFF. The rearrangement links TRBV7-9 to TRBJ2-2, with 7 bases that match TRBD1. Germline V CDR1 and CDR2: SEHNR, FQNEAQ (reference sequence). The CDR3 consists of 14 residues. The V gene end was trimmed by 5 bases and the J gene end by 2 bases; junction bases not matched to a gene: 2.

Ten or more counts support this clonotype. Here the CDR3 DNA reads TGTGCCAGCAGTTCCCAACAAGACAGAGCCTACGAGCAGTACTTC. It is translated as CASSSQQDRAYEQYF. V gene TRBV12-3 or TRBV12-4 combines with J gene TRBJ2-7; D perhaps matches TRBD1 (5 bases). This CDR3 has 15 residues. Between the trimmed V and J ends, which lost 4 bases and 2 bases, there was a span of 15 bases.

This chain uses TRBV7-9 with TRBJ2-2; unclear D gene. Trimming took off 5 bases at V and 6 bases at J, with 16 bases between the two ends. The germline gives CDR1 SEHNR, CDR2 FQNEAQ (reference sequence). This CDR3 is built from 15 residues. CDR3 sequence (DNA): TGTGCCAGCAGCCCCCAGGAAGCACGGGCCGGGGAGCTGTTTTTT. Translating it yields CASSPQEARAGELFF.

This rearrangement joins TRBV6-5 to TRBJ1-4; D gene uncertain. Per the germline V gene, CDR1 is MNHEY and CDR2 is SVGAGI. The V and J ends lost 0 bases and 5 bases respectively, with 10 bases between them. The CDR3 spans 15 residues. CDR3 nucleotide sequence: TGTGCCAGCAGTTACTCGTTAGGAGAGAATGAAAAACTGTTTTTT. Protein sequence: CASSYSLGENEKLFF.

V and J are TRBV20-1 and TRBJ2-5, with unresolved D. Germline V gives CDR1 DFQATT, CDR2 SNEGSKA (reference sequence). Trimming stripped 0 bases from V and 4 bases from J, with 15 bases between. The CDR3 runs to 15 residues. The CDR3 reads CSARDDRAPPETQYF. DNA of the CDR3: TGCAGTGCTAGAGACGATAGGGCCCCTCCAGAGACCCAGTACTTC.

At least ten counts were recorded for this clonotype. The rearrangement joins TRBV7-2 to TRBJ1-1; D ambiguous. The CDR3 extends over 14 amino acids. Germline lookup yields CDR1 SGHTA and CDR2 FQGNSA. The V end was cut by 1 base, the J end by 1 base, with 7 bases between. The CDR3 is CASSLVSANTEAFF. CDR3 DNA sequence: TGTGCCAGCAGCTTAGTTTCGGCGAACACTGAAGCTTTCTTT.

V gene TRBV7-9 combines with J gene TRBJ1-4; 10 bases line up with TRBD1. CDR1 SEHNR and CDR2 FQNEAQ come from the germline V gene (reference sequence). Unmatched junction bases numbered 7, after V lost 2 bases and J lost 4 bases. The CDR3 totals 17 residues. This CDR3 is CASSLTDRGLSNEKLFF. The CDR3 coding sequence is TGTGCCAGCAGCTTAACCGACAGGGGGCTAAGTAATGAAAAACTGTTTTTT. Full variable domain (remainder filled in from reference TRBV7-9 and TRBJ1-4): DTGVSQNPRHKITKRGQNVTFRCDPISEHNRLYWYRQTLGQGPEFLTYFQNEAQLEKSRLLSDRFSAERPKGSFSTLEIQRTEQGDSAMYLCASSLTDRGLSNEKLFFGSGTQLSVL.

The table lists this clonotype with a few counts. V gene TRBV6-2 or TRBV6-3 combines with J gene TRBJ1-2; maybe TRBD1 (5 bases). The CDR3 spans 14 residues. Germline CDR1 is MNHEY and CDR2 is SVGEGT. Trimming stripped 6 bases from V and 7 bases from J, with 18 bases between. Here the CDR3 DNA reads TGTGCCAGCAGGGCGGACACACTGTGGAGTGGCTACACCTTC. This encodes CASRADTLWSGYTF.

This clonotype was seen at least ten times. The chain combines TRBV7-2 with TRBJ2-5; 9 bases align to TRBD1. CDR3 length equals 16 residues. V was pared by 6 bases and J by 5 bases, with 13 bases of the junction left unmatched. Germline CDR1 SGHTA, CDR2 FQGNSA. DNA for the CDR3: TGTGCCAGCAGTTCAAAACAGGGGGCGCTCGGGGAGACCCAGTACTTC. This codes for CASSSKQGALGETQYF. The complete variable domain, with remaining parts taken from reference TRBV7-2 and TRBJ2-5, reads GAGVSQSPSNKVTEKGKDVELRCDPISGHTALYWYRQSLGQGLEFLIYFQGNSAPDKSGLPSDRFSAERTGGSVSTLTIQRTQQEDSAVYLCASSSKQGALGETQYFGPGTRLLVL.

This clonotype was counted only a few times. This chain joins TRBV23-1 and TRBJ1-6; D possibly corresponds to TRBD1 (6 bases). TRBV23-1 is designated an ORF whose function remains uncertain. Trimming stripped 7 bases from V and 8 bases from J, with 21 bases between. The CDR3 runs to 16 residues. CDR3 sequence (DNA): TGCGCCAGCACCCGCCTGGGGGCCCCCTGGCATTCACCCCTCCACTTT. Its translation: CASTRLGAPWHSPLHF.

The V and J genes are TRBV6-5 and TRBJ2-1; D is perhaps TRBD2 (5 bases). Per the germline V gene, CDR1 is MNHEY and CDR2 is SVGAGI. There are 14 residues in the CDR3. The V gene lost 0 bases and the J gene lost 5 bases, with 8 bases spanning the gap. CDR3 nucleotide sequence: TGTGCCAGCAGTTACTCGGGGAGAAACAATGAGCAGTTCTTC. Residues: CASSYSGRNNEQFF.

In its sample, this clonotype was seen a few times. CDR3 protein: CATSDFQLAGGTGTGELFF. Here the CDR3 DNA reads TGTGCCACCAGTGATTTCCAACTAGCGGGGGGGACGGGCACCGGGGAGCTGTTTTTT. J is TRBJ2-2 and V is TRBV24-1; 13 bases are a match to TRBD2. Looked up from germline, CDR1 is KGHDR and CDR2 is SFDVKD. The CDR3 length is 19 residues. Trimming cost V 1 base and J 4 bases; bases outside gene matches: 8.

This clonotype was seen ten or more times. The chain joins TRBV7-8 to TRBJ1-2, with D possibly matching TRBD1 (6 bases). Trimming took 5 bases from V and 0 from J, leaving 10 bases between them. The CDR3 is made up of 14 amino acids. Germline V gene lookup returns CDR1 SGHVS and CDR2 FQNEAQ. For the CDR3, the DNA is TGTGCCAGCAGCCCAGGGGTTTCTAACTATGGCTACACCTTC. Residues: CASSPGVSNYGYTF. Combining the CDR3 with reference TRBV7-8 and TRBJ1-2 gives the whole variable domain GAGVSQSPRYKVAKRGQDVALRCDPISGHVSLFWYQQALGQGPEFLTYFQNEAQLDKSGLPSDRFFAERPEGSVSTLKIQRTQQEDSAVYLCASSPGVSNYGYTFGSGTRLTVV.

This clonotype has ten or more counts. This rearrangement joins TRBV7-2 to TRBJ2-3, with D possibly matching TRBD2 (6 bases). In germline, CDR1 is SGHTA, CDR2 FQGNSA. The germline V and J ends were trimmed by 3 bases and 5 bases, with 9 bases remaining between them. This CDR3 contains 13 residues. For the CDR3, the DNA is TGTGCCAGCAGCTTGCGGGAAGGAGATACGCAGTATTTT. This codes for CASSLREGDTQYF.

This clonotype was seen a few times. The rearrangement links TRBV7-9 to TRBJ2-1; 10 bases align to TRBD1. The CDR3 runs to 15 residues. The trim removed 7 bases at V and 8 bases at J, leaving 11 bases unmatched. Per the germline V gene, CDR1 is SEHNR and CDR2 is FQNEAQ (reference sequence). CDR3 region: CASTLRGQGSDEQFF. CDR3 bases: TGTGCCAGCACCCTTCGGGGACAGGGGTCCGATGAGCAGTTCTTC.

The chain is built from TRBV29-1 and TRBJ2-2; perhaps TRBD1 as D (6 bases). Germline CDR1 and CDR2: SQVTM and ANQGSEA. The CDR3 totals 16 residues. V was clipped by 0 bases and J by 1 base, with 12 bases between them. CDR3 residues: CSVEDPRTENTGELFF. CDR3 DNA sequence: TGCAGCGTTGAAGACCCGCGGACAGAGAACACCGGGGAGCTGTTTTTT.

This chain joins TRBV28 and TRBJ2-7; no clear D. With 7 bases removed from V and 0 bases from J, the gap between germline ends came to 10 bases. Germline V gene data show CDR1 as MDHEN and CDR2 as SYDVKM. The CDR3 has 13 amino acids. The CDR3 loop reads CASIPGHSYEQYF. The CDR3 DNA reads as TGTGCCAGCATTCCCGGGCACTCCTACGAGCAGTACTTC.

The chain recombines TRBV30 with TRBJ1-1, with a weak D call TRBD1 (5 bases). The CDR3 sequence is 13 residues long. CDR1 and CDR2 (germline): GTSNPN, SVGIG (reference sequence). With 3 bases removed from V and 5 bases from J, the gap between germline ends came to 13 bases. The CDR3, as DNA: TGTGCCTGGAGCTTCGGGGGATCGACTGAAGCTTTCTTT. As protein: CAWSFGGSTEAFF.

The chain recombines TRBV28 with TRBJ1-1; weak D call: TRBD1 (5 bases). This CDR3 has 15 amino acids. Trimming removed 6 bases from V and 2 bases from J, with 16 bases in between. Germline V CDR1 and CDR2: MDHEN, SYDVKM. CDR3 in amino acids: CASSQSDTFNTEAFF. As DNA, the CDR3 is TGTGCCAGCAGCCAATCGGACACCTTCAACACTGAAGCTTTCTTT.

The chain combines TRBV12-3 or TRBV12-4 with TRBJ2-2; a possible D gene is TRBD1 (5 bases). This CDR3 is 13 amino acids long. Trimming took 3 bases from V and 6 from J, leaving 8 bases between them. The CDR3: CASSFLGAGELFF. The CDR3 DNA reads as TGTGCCAGCAGTTTCCTAGGGGCCGGGGAGCTGTTTTTT.

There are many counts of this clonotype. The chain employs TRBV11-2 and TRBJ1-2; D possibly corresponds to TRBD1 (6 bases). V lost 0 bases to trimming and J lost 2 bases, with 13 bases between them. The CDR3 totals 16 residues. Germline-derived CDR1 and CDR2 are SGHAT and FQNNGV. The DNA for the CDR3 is TGTGCCAGCAGCTTAGACCCTTGGACAGAAAACTATGGCTACACCTTC. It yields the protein CASSLDPWTENYGYTF. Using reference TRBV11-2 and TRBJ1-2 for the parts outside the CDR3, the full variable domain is EAGVAQSPRYKIIEKRQSVAFWCNPISGHATLYWYQQILGQGPKLLIQFQNNGVVDDSQLPKDRFSAERLKGVDSTLKIQPAKLEDSAVYLCASSLDPWTENYGYTFGSGTRLTVV.

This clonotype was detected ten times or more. CDR3 DNA sequence: TGCGCCAGCAGCCATTCACTAGCGGGTGGATATGGCTACAATGAGCAGTTCTTC. Protein product: CASSHSLAGGYGYNEQFF. The rearrangement links TRBV4-3 to TRBJ2-1, with 9 bases identical to TRBD2. Trimming cost V 3 bases and J 3 bases; bases outside gene matches: 12. The CDR3 extends over 18 amino acids. Germline loops: CDR1 LGHNA, CDR2 YSLEER.

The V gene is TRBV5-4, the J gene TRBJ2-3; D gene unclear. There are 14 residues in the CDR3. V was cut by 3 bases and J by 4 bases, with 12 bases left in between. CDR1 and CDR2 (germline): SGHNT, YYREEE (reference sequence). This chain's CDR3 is CASSYQDRADTQYF. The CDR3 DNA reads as TGTGCCAGCAGCTACCAGGACCGGGCAGATACGCAGTATTTT.

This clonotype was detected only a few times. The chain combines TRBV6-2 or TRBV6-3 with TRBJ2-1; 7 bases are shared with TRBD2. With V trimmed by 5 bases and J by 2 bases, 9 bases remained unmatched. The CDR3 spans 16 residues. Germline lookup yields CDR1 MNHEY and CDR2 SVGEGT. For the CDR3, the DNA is TGTGCCAGCAGTGAGACGGCTAGCGGTACCTACAATGAGCAGTTCTTC. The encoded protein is CASSETASGTYNEQFF.

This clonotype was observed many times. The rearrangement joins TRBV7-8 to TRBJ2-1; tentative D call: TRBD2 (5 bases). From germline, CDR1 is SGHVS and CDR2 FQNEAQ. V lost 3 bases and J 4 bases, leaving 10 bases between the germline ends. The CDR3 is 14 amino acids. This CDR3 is CASSFKEGYNEQFF. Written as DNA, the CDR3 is TGTGCCAGCAGCTTTAAAGAGGGTTACAATGAGCAGTTCTTC.

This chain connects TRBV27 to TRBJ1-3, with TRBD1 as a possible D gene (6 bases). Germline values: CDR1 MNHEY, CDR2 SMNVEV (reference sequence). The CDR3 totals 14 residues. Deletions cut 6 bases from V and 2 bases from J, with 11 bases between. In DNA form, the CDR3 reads TGTGCCAGCAGCGCCGGGACACCTGGAAACACCATATATTTT. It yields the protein CASSAGTPGNTIYF.

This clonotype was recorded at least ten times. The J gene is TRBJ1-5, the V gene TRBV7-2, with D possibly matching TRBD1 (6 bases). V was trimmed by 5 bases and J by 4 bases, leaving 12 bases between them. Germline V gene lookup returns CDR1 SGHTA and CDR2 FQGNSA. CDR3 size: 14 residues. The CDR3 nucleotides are TGTGCCAGCAGCCCGACAGGATCAAATCAGCCCCAGCATTTT. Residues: CASSPTGSNQPQHF.

The CDR3 DNA is TGTGCCAGCAGCTCACAGGTTAACTATGGCTACACCTTC. Its protein is CASSSQVNYGYTF. The rearrangement joins TRBV7-9 to TRBJ1-2, with D perhaps TRBD1 (5 bases). This CDR3 has 13 residues. Germline loops: CDR1 SEHNR, CDR2 FQNEAQ (reference sequence). V lost 4 bases and J lost 1, with 7 bases in between.

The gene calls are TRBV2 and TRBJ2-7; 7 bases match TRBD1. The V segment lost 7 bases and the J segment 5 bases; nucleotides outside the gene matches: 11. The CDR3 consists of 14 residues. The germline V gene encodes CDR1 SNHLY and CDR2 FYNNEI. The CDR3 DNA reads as TGTGCCAGCATTGGGGGTAGGGGGCCCAACGAGCAGTACTTC. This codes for CASIGGRGPNEQYF.

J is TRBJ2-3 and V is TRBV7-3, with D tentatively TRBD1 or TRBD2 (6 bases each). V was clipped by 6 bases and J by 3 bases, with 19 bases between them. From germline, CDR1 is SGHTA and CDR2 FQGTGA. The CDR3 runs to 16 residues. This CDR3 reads CASSPTIGGQTDTQYF. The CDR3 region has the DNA TGTGCCAGCAGTCCGACGATCGGGGGCCAGACAGATACGCAGTATTTT.